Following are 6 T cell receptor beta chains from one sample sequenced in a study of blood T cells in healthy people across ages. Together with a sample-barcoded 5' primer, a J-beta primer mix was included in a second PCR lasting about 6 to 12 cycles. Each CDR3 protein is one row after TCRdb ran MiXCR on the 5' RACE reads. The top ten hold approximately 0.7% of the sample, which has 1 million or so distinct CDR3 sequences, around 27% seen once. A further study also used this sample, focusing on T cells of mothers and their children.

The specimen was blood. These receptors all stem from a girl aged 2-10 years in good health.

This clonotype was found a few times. The CDR3 sequence is CASSLRVGQDAETQYF. The CDR3 DNA reads as TGCGCCAGCAGCCTTAGAGTGGGACAGGACGCTGAGACCCAGTACTTC. The chain combines TRBV5-1 with TRBJ2-5; 8 bases fit TRBD1. V shed 4 bases, J shed 5 bases, and the junction held 13 bases outside the gene matches. Germline V gene data show CDR1 as SGHRS and CDR2 as YFSETQ. This CDR3 has 16 residues.

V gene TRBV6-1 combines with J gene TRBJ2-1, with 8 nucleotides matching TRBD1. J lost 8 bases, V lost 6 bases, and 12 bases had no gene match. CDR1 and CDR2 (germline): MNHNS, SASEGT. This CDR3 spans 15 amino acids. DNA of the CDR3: TGTGCCAGCAGGGTAGAGGCAACAGGGGGATATGAGCAGTTCTTC. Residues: CASRVEATGGYEQFF.

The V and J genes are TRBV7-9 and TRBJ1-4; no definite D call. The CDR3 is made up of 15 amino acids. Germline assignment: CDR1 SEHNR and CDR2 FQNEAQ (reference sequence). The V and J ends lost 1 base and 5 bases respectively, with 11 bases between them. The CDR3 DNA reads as TGTGCCAGCAGCTTAGGATCCAATAGGAATGAAAAACTGTTTTTT. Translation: CASSLGSNRNEKLFF.

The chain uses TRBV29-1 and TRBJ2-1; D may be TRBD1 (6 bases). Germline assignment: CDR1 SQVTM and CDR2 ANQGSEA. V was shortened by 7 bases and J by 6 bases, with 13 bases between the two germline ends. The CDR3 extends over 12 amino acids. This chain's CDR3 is CSATTGINEQFF. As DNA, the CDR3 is TGCAGCGCGACTACAGGGATCAATGAGCAGTTCTTC.

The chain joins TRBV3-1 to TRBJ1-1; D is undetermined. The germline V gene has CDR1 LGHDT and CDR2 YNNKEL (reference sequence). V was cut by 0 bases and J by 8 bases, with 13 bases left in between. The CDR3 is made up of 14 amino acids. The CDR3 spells CASSQDRLGLEAFF. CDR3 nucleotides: TGTGCCAGCAGCCAAGATCGATTAGGCCTAGAAGCTTTCTTT.

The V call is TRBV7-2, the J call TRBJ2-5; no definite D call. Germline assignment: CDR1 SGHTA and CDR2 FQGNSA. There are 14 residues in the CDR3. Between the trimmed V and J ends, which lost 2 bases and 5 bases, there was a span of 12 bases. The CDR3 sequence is CASSLFPGRETQYF. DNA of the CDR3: TGTGCCAGCAGCTTATTCCCAGGACGGGAGACCCAGTACTTC.